This entry lists 16 T cell receptor beta chains sequenced from one sample in a study of shared clonotypes between healthy human individuals. Using immunoSEQ multiplex PCR, the repertoire was profiled, and TCRdb retains in-frame clones only, with some absent. The data show some 2,000,000 clones, approximately 96% seen once. The sequenced sample was naive CD4+ T cells sorted from blood. Subset of the sample: CD45RA+ positively selected. The origin of the receptors is a young man in good health.

The J gene is TRBJ1-6, the V gene TRBV5-5, with D maybe TRBD1 (6 bases). V lost 5 bases, J lost 9 bases, and 15 bases lay in between. CDR1 SGHKS and CDR2 YYEKEE come from the germline V gene (reference sequence). The CDR3 is made up of 14 amino acids. CDR3 nucleotide sequence: TGTGCCAGCAGTCATACTACAGGGATTTCACCCCTCCACTTT. It encodes CASSHTTGISPLHF.

This rearrangement joins TRBV4-2 to TRBJ2-2; maybe TRBD2 (6 bases). V lost 1 base, J lost 5 bases, and 11 bases lay in between. CDR1 LGHNA and CDR2 YNFKEQ come from the germline V gene. The CDR3 has 15 residues. The CDR3 protein is CASSQGEVLTGELFF. The CDR3 coding sequence is TGTGCCAGCAGCCAAGGGGAGGTACTTACCGGGGAGCTGTTTTTT.

The gene calls are TRBV5-6 and TRBJ1-5; D not resolved. CDR3 length: 13 amino acids. The germline V and J ends were trimmed by 0 bases and 6 bases, with 7 bases remaining between them. The germline CDR1 and CDR2 sequences are SGHDT and YYEEEE. As DNA, the CDR3 is TGTGCCAGCAGCTTGGGGACTGGTCAGCCCCAGCATTTT. Amino acids: CASSLGTGQPQHF.

As DNA, the CDR3 is TGCGCCAGCGGGCCCCGGGGGAGCCTCTCCGCTAGCACAGATACGCAGTATTTT. Protein sequence: CASGPRGSLSASTDTQYF. J is TRBJ2-3 and V is TRBV23-1; D may be TRBD2 (6 bases). TRBV23-1 is treated as an ORF (open reading frame) with a function not yet certain. Trimming pared 8 bases from V and 0 bases from J, leaving 24 bases between. The CDR3 has 18 amino acids.

The V and J genes are TRBV4-2 and TRBJ1-4; maybe TRBD1 (6 bases). The CDR3 runs 14 residues. V gave up 4 bases and J gave up 4 bases, with 10 bases separating them. From germline, CDR1 is LGHNA and CDR2 YNFKEQ. CDR3 protein: CASSPRQDNEKLFF. The CDR3, as DNA: TGTGCCAGCAGCCCCCGACAGGATAATGAAAAACTGTTTTTT.

This clone was counted between two and nine times. This rearrangement joins TRBV2 to TRBJ1-6; 8 positions agree with TRBD1. The junction had 10 bases not matched to a gene; V was cut back by 3 bases and J by 6 bases. Germline CDR1 is SNHLY and CDR2 is FYNNEI. CDR3 length: 17 amino acids. The CDR3 coding sequence is TGTGCCAGCAGTGAGACTTCAGGGGGCGCGGGTAATTCACCCCTCCACTTT. Its translation is CASSETSGGAGNSPLHF.

This chain uses TRBV12-5 with TRBJ1-2; possible D gene TRBD1, 6 bases. CDR1 is LGHNT, CDR2 FRNRAP, per germline. V was shortened by 5 bases and J by 6 bases, with 13 bases between the two germline ends. This CDR3 has 13 residues. CDR3 coding DNA: TGTGCTAGTGGTATACTAAACAGGGATGGCTACACCTTC. The encoded protein is CASGILNRDGYTF.

The chain couples TRBV4-1 to TRBJ1-4, with D possibly TRBD1 on 5 matching bases. The CDR3 extends over 15 amino acids. Germline V gene lookup returns CDR1 MGHRA and CDR2 YSYEKL. V lost 4 bases to trimming and J lost 8 bases, with 17 bases between them. The CDR3 sequence is CASSRPDGAREKLFF. CDR3 in DNA: TGCGCCAGCAGCCGACCGGACGGGGCTCGGGAAAAACTGTTTTTT.

V usage is TRBV15 and J usage is TRBJ2-7, with 10 bases identical to TRBD1. Germline V gives CDR1 LNHNV, CDR2 YYDKDF (reference sequence). CDR3 size: 17 residues. V shed 0 bases and J 6 bases; nucleotides not matched to a gene: 11. Written as DNA, the CDR3 is TGTGCCACCAGCAGAGATAGTCTCCGGACAGGGGGGTTCGAGCAGTACTTC. It encodes CATSRDSLRTGGFEQYF.

The V and J genes are TRBV2 and TRBJ1-1; tentatively, D is TRBD1 (5 bases). Trimming pared 4 bases from V and 2 bases from J, leaving 11 bases between. This CDR3 contains 14 residues. Per germline, CDR1 SNHLY and CDR2 FYNNEI. The CDR3 protein is CASSGDSSNTEAFF. CDR3 bases: TGTGCCAGCAGTGGGGACTCCTCAAACACTGAAGCTTTCTTT.

This rearrangement joins TRBV5-4 to TRBJ1-2, with 9 bases identical to TRBD1. CDR3 length: 17 residues. Germline V lookup: CDR1 SGHNT, CDR2 YYREEE (reference sequence). J was trimmed by 8 bases and V by 0 bases; bases with no gene match: 14. The CDR3 sequence: CASSLGGQGKGRGGYTF. DNA of the CDR3: TGTGCCAGCAGCTTGGGGGGACAGGGAAAAGGGCGGGGAGGCTACACCTTC.

V is TRBV20-1 and J is TRBJ2-7, with D unclear. Germline lookup yields CDR1 DFQATT and CDR2 SNEGSKA (reference sequence). The CDR3 is made up of 11 amino acids. V lost 3 bases and J lost 5, with 8 bases in between. The CDR3 spells CSASGSHEQYF. The CDR3 DNA reads TGCAGTGCTAGTGGCAGCCACGAGCAGTACTTC.

The chain has TRBV4-2 and TRBJ2-7; TRBD1 or TRBD2 may be the D gene (7 bases each). The V gene lost 1 base and the J gene lost 2 bases, with 12 bases spanning the gap. The CDR3 consists of 15 residues. Germline V gene lookup returns CDR1 LGHNA and CDR2 YNFKEQ. CDR3 sequence (DNA): TGTGCCAGCAGCCAAGTTCAGGGGGGGGCCTACGAGCAGTACTTC. This encodes CASSQVQGGAYEQYF.

The J gene is TRBJ2-7, the V gene TRBV28, with 7 bases fitting TRBD1. J lost 0 bases, V lost 7 bases, and 3 bases had no gene match. The CDR3 length is 13 residues. Germline CDR1 MDHEN, CDR2 SYDVKM. The CDR3 DNA reads TGTGCCAGCATGGACAGGCCCTCCTACGAGCAGTACTTC. Its translation is CASMDRPSYEQYF.

The gene calls are TRBV5-6 and TRBJ1-5, with D perhaps TRBD1 (6 bases). The V gene lost 0 bases and the J gene lost 3 bases, with 13 bases spanning the gap. Germline lookup yields CDR1 SGHDT and CDR2 YYEEEE. The CDR3 sequence is 16 residues long. The chain's CDR3 is CASSLGWLGANQPQHF. The CDR3 DNA follows: TGTGCCAGCAGCTTGGGTTGGTTGGGGGCCAATCAGCCCCAGCATTTT.

The chain uses TRBV6-5 and TRBJ2-2; weak D call: TRBD2 (5 bases). Germline loops: CDR1 MNHEY, CDR2 SVGAGI. Trimming removed 10 bases from V and 6 bases from J, with 9 bases in between. The CDR3 has 11 residues. The CDR3 is CATMRAGELFF. The CDR3 bases are TGTGCCACGATGAGGGCCGGGGAGCTGTTTTTT.